This T cell receptor beta chain emerged from a study of blood T cell repertoires in COVID-19. For the study at large: Whether acute or convalescent, the COVID-19 samples came from the United States, Italy and Spain.

Per the original data handling: Quantification of nucleated cells was approximated via reference gene primer amplification. Profiled with immunoSEQ multiplex PCR; TCRdb holds only in-frame clones, not every one. The V and J calls and clone size were taken over from that table, and D and trimming were inferred from the DNA. The sample has a few hundred thousand clones; roughly 90% are singletons. Trimming cost V 6 bases and J 5 bases, with 13 bases left between them. CDR1 KGHSH and CDR2 LQKENI come from the germline V gene. The CDR3 is 13 amino acids. Enrollees, about 18 to 89 years old, lived in roughly 24 US areas. Each recovered donor of Cohort 3 presented with two negative PCRs, clearance, or symptom resolution.

This clonotype was obtained from a woman aged 25-40 years who had recovered from COVID-19. V and J are TRBV18 and TRBJ1-1, with a possible D match to TRBD1 (6 bases). The material sequenced was PBMCs or T cells enriched from blood (not recorded which). CDR3 DNA sequence: TGTGCCAGCTCGTGGACAGAGGAAACTGAAGCTTTCTTT. This translates into CASSWTEETEAFF.